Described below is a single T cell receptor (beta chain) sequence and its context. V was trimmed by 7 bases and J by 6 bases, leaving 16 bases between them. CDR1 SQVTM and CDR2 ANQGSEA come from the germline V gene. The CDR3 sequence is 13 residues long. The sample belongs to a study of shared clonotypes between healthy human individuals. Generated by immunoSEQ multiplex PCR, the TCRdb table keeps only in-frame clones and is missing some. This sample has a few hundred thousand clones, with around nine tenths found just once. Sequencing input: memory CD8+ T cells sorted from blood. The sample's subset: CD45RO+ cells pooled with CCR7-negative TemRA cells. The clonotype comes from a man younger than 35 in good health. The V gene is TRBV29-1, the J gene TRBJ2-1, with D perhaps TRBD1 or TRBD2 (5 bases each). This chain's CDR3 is CSGAKLGTNEQFF. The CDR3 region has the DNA TGCAGCGGCGCTAAACTGGGGACCAATGAGCAGTTCTTC.